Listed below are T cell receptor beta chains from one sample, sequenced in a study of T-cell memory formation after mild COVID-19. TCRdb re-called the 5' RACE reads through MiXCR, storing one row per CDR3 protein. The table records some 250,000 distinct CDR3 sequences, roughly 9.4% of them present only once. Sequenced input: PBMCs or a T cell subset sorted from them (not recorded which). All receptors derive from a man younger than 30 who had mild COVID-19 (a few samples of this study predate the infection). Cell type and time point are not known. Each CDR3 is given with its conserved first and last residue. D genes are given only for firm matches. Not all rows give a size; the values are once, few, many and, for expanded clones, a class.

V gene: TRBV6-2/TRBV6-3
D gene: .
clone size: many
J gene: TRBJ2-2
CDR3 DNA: TGTGCCAGCAGTTACCCCGGGGAGCTGTTTTTT
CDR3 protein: CASSYPGELFF

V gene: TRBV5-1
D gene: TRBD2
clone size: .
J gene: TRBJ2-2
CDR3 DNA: TGCGCCAGCACCCTCTTAGCGGGGCCGAACACCGGGGAGCTGTTTTTT
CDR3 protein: CASTLLAGPNTGELFF

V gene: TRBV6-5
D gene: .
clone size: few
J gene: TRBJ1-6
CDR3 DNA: TGTGCCAGCAGTTACAACCTGGGCGGCAATTCACCCCTCCACTTT
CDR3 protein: CASSYNLGGNSPLHF

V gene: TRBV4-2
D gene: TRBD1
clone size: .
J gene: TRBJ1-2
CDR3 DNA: TGTGCCAGCAGCCAACAAGACAGGGGCTATGGCTACACCTTC
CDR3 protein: CASSQQDRGYGYTF

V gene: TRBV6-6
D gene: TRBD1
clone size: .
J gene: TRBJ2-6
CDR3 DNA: TGTGCCAGCACTGACGCGACAGGGGGCGCTGGGGCCAACGTCCTGACTTTC
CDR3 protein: CASTDATGGAGANVLTF

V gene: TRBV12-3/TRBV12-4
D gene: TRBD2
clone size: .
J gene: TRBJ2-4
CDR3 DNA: TGTGCCAGCAGTTCGATAGCGGGGGGGCTGAACATTCAGTACTTC
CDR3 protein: CASSSIAGGLNIQYF

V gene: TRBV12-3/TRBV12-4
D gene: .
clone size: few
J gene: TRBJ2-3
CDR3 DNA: TGTGCCAGCAACTTGAGGGCCACAGATACGCAGTATTTT
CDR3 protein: CASNLRATDTQYF

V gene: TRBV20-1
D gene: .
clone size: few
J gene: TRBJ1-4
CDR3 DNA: TGCAGTGTCAAAGGGAATGAAAAACTGTTTTTT
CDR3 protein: CSVKGNEKLFF

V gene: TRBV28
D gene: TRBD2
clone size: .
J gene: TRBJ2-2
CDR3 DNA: TGTGCCAGCAGAGGACTAGCGGGGGGGCCGGACACCGGGGAGCTGTTTTTT
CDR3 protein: CASRGLAGGPDTGELFF

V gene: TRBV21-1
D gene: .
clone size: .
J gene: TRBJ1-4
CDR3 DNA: TGTGCCAGCAGCAAAGGGAATCGAGGCCCCGTGACAGGAAACCTCGGGGGTGAAAAACTGTTTTTT
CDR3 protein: CASSKGNRGPVTGNLGGEKLFF

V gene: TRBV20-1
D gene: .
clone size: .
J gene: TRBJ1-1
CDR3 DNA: TGCAGTGCTCCAGCCTTGAACACTGAAGCTTTCTTT
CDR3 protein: CSAPALNTEAFF

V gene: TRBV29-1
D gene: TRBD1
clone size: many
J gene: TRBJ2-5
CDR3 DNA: TGCAGCGTTGAGGACTGGACAGGGGTAGAGACCCAGTACTTC
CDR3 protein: CSVEDWTGVETQYF

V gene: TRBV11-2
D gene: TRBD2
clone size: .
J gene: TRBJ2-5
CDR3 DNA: TGTGCCAGCAGCACGATAGCGGGGCGGGACCGGGAGACCCAGTACTTC
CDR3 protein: CASSTIAGRDRETQYF